This TCR beta chain emerged from a study of identical twins. Study observations and caveats: The more abundant beta clonotypes in cord blood had fewer insertions, and memory repertoires did not show this. When twins shared out-of-frame alpha sequences, those sequences had excess low generation probability.

In TCRdb, the 5' RACE reads were re-called with MiXCR into one record per CDR3 protein. The table lists 1.5 million to 2 million distinct CDR3 sequences, 25% to 35% of them singletons, with more than 0.25% in the top ten. Germline CDR1 SGHRS, CDR2 YFSETQ. Trimming took 2 bases from V and 2 from J, leaving 14 bases between them. The CDR3 extends over 15 amino acids. Comment on this clonotype: Its antigen is still unknown.

The TCR was taken from a newborn girl in good health. The V and J genes are TRBV5-1 and TRBJ2-7; D possibly corresponds to TRBD2 (7 bases). Sequencing used cord blood. The CDR3 spells CASSLGGALTYEQYF. The DNA of the CDR3 is TGCGCCAGCAGCTTAGGGGGGGCCCTCACCTACGAGCAGTACTTC.